Below are 9 T cell receptor beta chains sequenced from a single sample in a study of cytomegalovirus exposure and HLA in healthy donors (dated by TCRdb to the late 2010s). Libraries were constructed by the immunoSEQ multiplex PCR assay. For the multiplex PCR, a mixture combining 60 forward primers for TCR Vbeta segments and 13 reverse primers for TCR Jbeta segments was used. TCRdb re-hosts the immuneACCESS table, in-frame sequences only. Its copies lack some clones; in the studies checked, an unresolved V gene accounts for under half of them, and the cause for the rest is not known. Within this sample are approximately 120,000 clones, with around 81% of them counted one time only. 2.2% of the sample is held by the ten biggest clonotypes. The sequenced sample consisted of PBMCs. The receptors originated from a woman in her 30s in good health and CMV-seronegative.

The gene calls are TRBV14 and TRBJ2-2, with TRBD2 matching 8 bases. The ends lost 0 bases at V and 7 bases at J; junction bases unmatched: 10. The CDR3 is 17 amino acids. Germline lookup yields CDR1 SGHDN and CDR2 FVKESK. The CDR3: CASSQDLGAGVDGELFF. As DNA, the CDR3 is TGTGCCAGCAGCCAAGACCTAGGAGCGGGAGTTGACGGGGAGCTGTTTTTT. Together with reference TRBV14 and TRBJ2-2, the CDR3 gives the full variable domain: EAGVTQFPSHSVIEKGQTVTLRCDPISGHDNLYWYRRVMGKEIKFLLHFVKESKQDESGMPNNRFLAERTGGTYSTLKVQPAELEDSGVYFCASSQDLGAGVDGELFFGEGSRLTVL.

The CDR3 DNA follows: TGTGCCAGCAGCACGGACAGGGCCTCCTACGAGCAGTACTTC. Its translation is CASSTDRASYEQYF. The chain carries TRBV7-2 and TRBJ2-7; 8 positions agree with TRBD1. Germline assignment: CDR1 SGHTA and CDR2 FQGNSA. The CDR3 is 14 residues long. J lost 0 bases, V lost 5 bases, and 3 bases had no gene match.

The V gene is TRBV19, the J gene TRBJ2-7, with D possibly being TRBD2 (6 bases). CDR1 and CDR2 (germline): LNHDA, SQIVND (reference sequence). Trimming took 1 base from V and 0 from J, leaving 10 bases between them. The CDR3 runs to 15 residues. The CDR3 nucleotides are TGTGCCAGTAGTATAGTTGGGGGGTCCTCCTACGAGCAGTACTTC. This encodes CASSIVGGSSYEQYF. Supplemented by reference TRBV19 and TRBJ2-7, the full variable domain reads DGGITQSPKYLFRKEGQNVTLSCEQNLNHDAMYWYRQDPGQGLRLIYYSQIVNDFQKGDIAEGYSVSREKKESFPLTVTSAQKNPTAFYLCASSIVGGSSYEQYFGPGTRLTVT.

The CDR3 loop is CASGTGTSQPQHF. In DNA form, the CDR3 reads TGTGCCAGCGGAACAGGGACGAGTCAGCCCCAGCATTTT. The genes are TRBV25-1 and TRBJ1-5; possible D gene TRBD1, 6 bases. CDR3 length equals 13 residues. Between the trimmed V and J ends, which lost 8 bases and 6 bases, there was a span of 14 bases. Germline V gene lookup returns CDR1 MGHDK and CDR2 SYGVNS.

In its sample, this clone was seen once. The rearrangement uses TRBV7-9 and TRBJ2-7; 7 bases fit TRBD1. Germline V lookup: CDR1 SEHNR, CDR2 FQNEAQ (reference sequence). The CDR3 covers 15 residues. The V segment lost 6 bases and the J segment 2 bases; nucleotides outside the gene matches: 10. The CDR3 DNA reads as TGTGCCAGCAGTTTTATCCGGGACAGCGCCTACGAGCAGTACTTC. Protein: CASSFIRDSAYEQYF.

The gene calls are TRBV14 and TRBJ2-7; 11 bases align to TRBD1. The CDR3 covers 14 residues. Unmatched junction bases numbered 3, after V lost 2 bases and J lost 6 bases. Looked up from germline, CDR1 is SGHDN and CDR2 is FVKESK. The CDR3 spells CASSQRDRGAEQYF. CDR3 nucleotide sequence: TGTGCCAGCAGCCAAAGGGACAGGGGGGCCGAGCAGTACTTC.

The rearrangement uses TRBV6-5 and TRBJ2-1; D not resolved. This CDR3 region has 13 residues. Germline CDR1 is MNHEY and CDR2 is SVGAGI. The V end lost 2 bases, the J end lost 10 bases, and 12 bases lay between the germline ends. The CDR3 DNA sequence: TGTGCCAGCAGTTACCTCAAGAGCTACGAGCAGTTCTTC. Translated, it gives CASSYLKSYEQFF.

The rearrangement links TRBV27 to TRBJ1-1; D might be TRBD1 (5 bases). Germline CDR1 MNHEY, CDR2 SMNVEV (reference sequence). The CDR3 covers 15 residues. V gave up 7 bases and J gave up 4 bases, with 19 bases separating them. CDR3 loop: CASIDPRGERTEAFF. CDR3 bases: TGTGCCAGCATTGACCCAAGGGGCGAGCGCACTGAAGCTTTCTTT.

This chain's CDR3 is CASSSTQTGFNSPLHF. As DNA, the CDR3 is TGTGCCAGCAGTTCCACGCAGACAGGGTTCAATTCACCCCTCCACTTT. This chain uses TRBV27 with TRBJ1-6; 7 bases agree with TRBD1. The V and J ends lost 4 bases and 7 bases, in that order; junction bases with no gene match: 10. The CDR3 runs to 16 residues. Germline V gene sequence: CDR1 MNHEY, CDR2 SMNVEV (reference sequence).